Ten or more counts support the clone carrying this TCR beta chain. Its antigen remains unknown. There were only healthy Caucasians among the donors. The data derive from a study of identical twins. Study-wide results and limits: There was more out-of-frame TCR alpha sharing in monozygotic twins than models estimated.

TCRdb ran MiXCR on the 5' RACE reads and lists one entry per CDR3 protein. The data show about 690,000 distinct CDR3 sequences, around 6.1% seen once. There are 15 residues in the CDR3. V was cut by 6 bases and J by 6 bases, with 17 bases left in between. Germline loops: CDR1 SEHNR, CDR2 FQNEAQ (reference sequence). The source is a man younger than 35 in good health. The chain links TRBV7-9 to TRBJ1-4; D call uncertain. Material for sequencing was naive T cells sorted from blood. Here the CDR3 reads CASRGVRTVDEKLFF. The CDR3 nucleotides read TGTGCCAGCAGGGGTGTCCGGACGGTTGATGAAAAACTGTTTTTT.